This TCR beta chain was sequenced for a study of blood T cells in healthy people across ages (dated by TCRdb to about 2015). About the investigation overall: In model experiments, template switching captured about one uniquely barcoded TCR beta cDNA molecule for every two T cells. For two donors (one aged 18 to 29 and one aged 80 or older), the study analyzed two additional independent replicas of 1 million unique cDNA reads from the same blood draw. The donors were split into four age groups: young (average about 15 years), middle-aged (roughly 39), aged (62) and long-lived (about 74). The study measured age-related changes in TCR beta repertoire diversity using deep sequencing normalized with unique cDNA molecular identifiers. What the work shows at the level of the full study, not this receptor alone: Because donor CMV infection status was unknown, age-related changes in expanded clonotypes were potentially confounded. Since profiling was done on bulk unsorted PBMCs, naive and antigen-experienced compartments could not be conclusively compared. As age increased, observed TCR beta diversity per million T cells dropped in a roughly linear way, and a significant reduction was already evident by age around 41. Estimates of total diversity based on one million sequenced T cells were considered lower bounds and underestimates. The long-lived group showed more naive CD4+ T cells, fewer expanded clones and increased TCR diversity than the aged group, suggesting age selection. A strong correlation was found between observed TCR beta diversity and the percentage of naive T cells measured by flow cytometry.

Systemically healthy Caucasian individuals from Russia, some 38 in total and aged about 6 to 90 years, were included as donors. Each donor gave approximately 9.4 milliliters of peripheral blood, drawn into EDTA-treated Vacutainer tubes. Ficoll-Paque density-gradient centrifugation was used to isolate PBMCs, with at least 6.5 million per sample. Trizol reagent was used to extract total RNA from the PBMCs, yielding at least 6 micrograms per sample. The percentages of naive CD45RAhigh/CD27high T cells were determined by flow cytometry on a PBMC aliquot from every donor. Worth noting for this clonotype: Which antigen it targets is not known. No base qualities exist here, and no much larger clone lies one base off it.

Libraries were built with 5' RACE. Sequencing used an Illumina HiSeq 2500. The second PCR ran for roughly 7 to 12 cycles and used a J-beta primer mix along with a sample-barcoded 5' primer. A template-switch 5' adaptor carrying 12 random nucleotides introduced a unique molecular identifier onto each TCR beta cDNA molecule. Each sample yielded at least 3 million CDR3-containing paired-end reads. First-strand cDNA was synthesized from all RNA with the Mint cDNA synthesis kit, primed by a TRBC-specific oligonucleotide. After uracil-DNA glycosylase treatment, a first 18-cycle PCR used universal primers M1SS and BC2_uni_R on all cDNA. In the source study's methods: For normalization, 1 million high-quality reads were randomly selected from each sample, with every read carrying a distinct molecular identifier. Reads sharing molecular identifiers were discarded rather than binned into consensus sequences. CDR3 identification, clonotype clustering and error correction used MiTCR with a Q25 quality threshold and the strictest error-elimination algorithm. A nonparametric unseen species model with Euler transformation was used to estimate lower-bound total TCR beta diversity. TCRdb passed the public sequencing reads through fastp at Q25 and MiXCR, retaining productive beta sequences. Duplicate CDR3 protein sequences are folded into a single record with the most common DNA and genes. These V and J calls originate from TCRdb's pipeline instead of the authors' own analysis. In all, the sample holds about 800,000 distinct CDR3 sequences, and 20% to 25% of those were seen once. Roughly 3.5% of the sample is held by the ten biggest clonotypes.

The germline V gene specifies SGHRS as CDR1 and YFSETQ as CDR2. Measured from the cysteine to the phenylalanine, the CDR3 is 17 residues long. Of the read, only the CDR3 DNA is kept; its 51 bases are in frame from base 1. Trimming removed 0 bases from V and 8 bases from J; the gene matches leave 13 bases unexplained. These data also formed part of another study, on T cells of mothers and their children. Looking at the second paper: Donors were nine systemically healthy Caucasian individuals: three mothers and their six children. cDNA synthesis used all of the extracted RNA, with 1.5 ug of RNA in each 15 ul reaction. In the second PCR, the M1S primer introduced both the sample barcodes and 2-4 random nucleotides. Over 8 million TCR beta CDR3 reads were obtained for each mother, and 2.5 million to 3 million reads were obtained for each child. In both related and unrelated pairs, thymic selection shapes the output of TCR recombination in a similar way, with inherited differences having only a minor effect. Related mother-child pairs always showed normalized repertoire overlap that was slightly higher than in unrelated mother-child pairs, though the difference was never significant. No persistent microchimeric T cell clones were detected, at a sensitivity of roughly 100 clones per million clonotypes. Deep NGS was used in the study to compare the TCR beta repertoires of mothers and children and to look for features that separate related mother-child pairs from unrelated individuals. Mothers averaged roughly 40 +/- 4 years of age and children averaged around 11 +/- 4 years. After adapter ligation with NEBNext reagents, the libraries were sequenced on Illumina HiSeq 2000 with 100+100 nt paired-end reads. To prevent cross-contamination, the mother and child libraries were prepared a month apart and were sequenced in separate runs. For each donor, somewhere between about 500,000 and 2,000,000 distinct TCR beta clonotypes were identified. Naive TCR beta clonotypes were estimated from low-frequency clonotypes matched to each donor's FACS-determined naive share, without sorting.

This TCR derives from a boy younger than 18 in good health. Recombination connected TRBV5-1 to TRBJ2-4; TRBD2 agrees with 8 junctional bases. What was sequenced was blood. The nucleotide sequence is TGCGCCAGCAGCTTGGCCAACGCTGGACTAGCCGGGGACATTCAGTACTTC. Translated, it reads CASSLANAGLAGDIQYF.